Following are 4 T cell receptor beta chains from one sample sequenced in a study of identical twins. MiXCR was run by TCRdb on the 5' RACE reads, yielding one entry per CDR3 protein. The sample records some 1,600,000 distinct CDR3 sequences, more than 30% being singletons. The sequenced sample was cord blood. The receptors here all came from a newborn girl in good health.

Here the CDR3 DNA reads TGTGCCATCAGTGAGTCTGGGGGGGGGCCCTACGAGCAGTACTTC. Residues: CAISESGGGPYEQYF. V usage is TRBV10-3 and J usage is TRBJ2-4, with a tentative D call TRBD2 (7 bases). The DNA end lines up better with TRBJ2-7; the J call may be wrong. CDR3 length: 15 amino acids. CDR1 and CDR2 from the germline V gene are ENHRY and SYGVKD.

This clonotype has just a few counts. The V gene is TRBV7-2, the J gene TRBJ2-2, with 8 bases aligning to TRBD2. The CDR3 has 16 residues. With V trimmed by 5 bases and J by 0 bases, 5 bases remained unmatched. CDR1 and CDR2 from the germline V gene are SGHTA and FQGNSA. The CDR3 loop reads CASSPLAGSNTGELFF. DNA of the CDR3: TGTGCCAGCAGCCCCCTAGCGGGCTCGAACACCGGGGAGCTGTTTTTT. The full variable domain, rest sourced from reference TRBV7-2 and TRBJ2-2, is GAGVSQSPSNKVTEKGKDVELRCDPISGHTALYWYRQSLGQGLEFLIYFQGNSAPDKSGLPSDRFSAERTGGSVSTLTIQRTQQEDSAVYLCASSPLAGSNTGELFFGEGSRLTVL.

The chain joins TRBV9 to TRBJ2-7; possibly TRBD2 for D (5 bases). Germline CDR1 SGDLS, CDR2 YYNGEE. The V and J ends lost 0 bases and 6 bases respectively, with 10 bases between them. The CDR3 consists of 13 residues. CDR3 bases: TGTGCCAGCAGCGTAGAAGAAGGGAGCGAGCAGTACTTC. Translated: CASSVEEGSEQYF.

This clonotype occurred a few times. The chain links TRBV29-1 to TRBJ2-5; unclear D gene. Germline CDR1 and CDR2: SQVTM and ANQGSEA. V was shortened by 2 bases and J by 2 bases, with 15 bases between the two germline ends. The CDR3 totals 15 residues. CDR3 protein: CSVEPAAPWQETQYF. The CDR3 bases are TGCAGCGTTGAACCGGCAGCTCCCTGGCAAGAGACCCAGTACTTC.